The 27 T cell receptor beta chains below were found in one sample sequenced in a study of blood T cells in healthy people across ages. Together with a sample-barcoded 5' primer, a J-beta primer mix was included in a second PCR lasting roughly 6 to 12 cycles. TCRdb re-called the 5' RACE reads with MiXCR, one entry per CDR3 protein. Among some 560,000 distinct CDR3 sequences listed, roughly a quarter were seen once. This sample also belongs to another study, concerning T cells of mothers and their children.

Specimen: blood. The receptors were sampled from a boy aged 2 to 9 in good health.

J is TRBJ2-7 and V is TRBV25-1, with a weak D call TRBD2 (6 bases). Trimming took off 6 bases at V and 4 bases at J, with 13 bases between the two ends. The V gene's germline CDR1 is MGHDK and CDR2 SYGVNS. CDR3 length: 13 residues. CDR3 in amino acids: CASRGEAPYEQYF. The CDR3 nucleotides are TGTGCCAGCAGAGGGGAGGCTCCATACGAGCAGTACTTC.

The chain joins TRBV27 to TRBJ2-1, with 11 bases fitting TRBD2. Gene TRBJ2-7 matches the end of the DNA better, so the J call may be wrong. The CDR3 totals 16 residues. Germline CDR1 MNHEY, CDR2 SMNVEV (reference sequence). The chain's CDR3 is CASSRVPGLAAYEQYF. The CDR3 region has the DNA TGTGCCAGCAGTCGAGTACCGGGACTAGCGGCCTACGAGCAGTACTTC.

The CDR3 DNA is TGTGCCAGCAGCAAGCTGAGCTCCTACAATGAGCAGTTCTTC. This gives the protein CASSKLSSYNEQFF. The J gene is TRBJ2-1, the V gene TRBV21-1. TRBV21-1 is tagged as a pseudogene. The length of the CDR3 is 14 residues.

For the CDR3, the DNA is TGTGCCAGCAGGGACGAGTCGGACACCATATATTTT. Protein: CASRDESDTIYF. J is TRBJ1-3 and V is TRBV12-3 or TRBV12-4; D remains ambiguous. The CDR3 sequence is 12 residues long. Trimming cost V 6 bases and J 8 bases, with 11 bases left between them.

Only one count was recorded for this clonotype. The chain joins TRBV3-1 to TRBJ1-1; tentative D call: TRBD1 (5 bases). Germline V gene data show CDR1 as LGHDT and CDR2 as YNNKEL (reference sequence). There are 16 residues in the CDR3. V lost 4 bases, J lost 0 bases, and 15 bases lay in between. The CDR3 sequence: CASSRTGALMNTEAFF. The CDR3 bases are TGTGCCAGCAGCCGCACCGGGGCACTGATGAACACTGAAGCTTTCTTT.

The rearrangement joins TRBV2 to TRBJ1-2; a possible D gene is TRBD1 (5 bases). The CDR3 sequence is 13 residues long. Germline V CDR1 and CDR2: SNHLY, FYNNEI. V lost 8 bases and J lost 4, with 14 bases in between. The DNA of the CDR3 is TGTGCCAGCCTTCCGGGGACCGTCTATGGCTACACCTTC. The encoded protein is CASLPGTVYGYTF. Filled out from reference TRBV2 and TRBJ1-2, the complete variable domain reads EPEVTQTPSHQVTQMGQEVILRCVPISNHLYFYWYRQILGQKVEFLVSFYNNEISEKSEIFDDQFSVERPDGSNFTLKIRSTKLEDSAMYFCASLPGTVYGYTFGSGTRLTVV.

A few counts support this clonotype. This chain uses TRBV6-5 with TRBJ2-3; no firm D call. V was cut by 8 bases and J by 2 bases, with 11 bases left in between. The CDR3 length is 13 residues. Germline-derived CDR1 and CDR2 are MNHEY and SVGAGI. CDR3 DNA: TGTGCCAGCGTGGGCAGAAACACAGATACGCAGTATTTT. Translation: CASVGRNTDTQYF.

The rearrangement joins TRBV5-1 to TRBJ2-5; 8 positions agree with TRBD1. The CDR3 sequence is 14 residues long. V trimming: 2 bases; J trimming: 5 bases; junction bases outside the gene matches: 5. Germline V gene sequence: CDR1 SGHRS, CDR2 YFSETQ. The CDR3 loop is CASSFGQGRETQYF. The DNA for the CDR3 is TGCGCCAGCAGCTTTGGACAGGGTAGGGAGACCCAGTACTTC. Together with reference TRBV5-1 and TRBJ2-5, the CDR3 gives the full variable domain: KAGVTQTPRYLIKTRGQQVTLSCSPISGHRSVSWYQQTPGQGLQFLFEYFSETQRNKGNFPGRFSGRQFSNSRSEMNVSTLELGDSALYLCASSFGQGRETQYFGPGTRLLVL.

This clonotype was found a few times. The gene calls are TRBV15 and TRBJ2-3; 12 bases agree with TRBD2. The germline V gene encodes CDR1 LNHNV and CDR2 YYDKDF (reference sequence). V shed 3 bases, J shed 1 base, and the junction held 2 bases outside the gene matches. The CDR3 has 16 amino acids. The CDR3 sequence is CATSSRLAGGTDTQYF. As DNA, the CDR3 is TGTGCCACCAGCAGCCGACTAGCGGGGGGCACAGATACGCAGTATTTT.

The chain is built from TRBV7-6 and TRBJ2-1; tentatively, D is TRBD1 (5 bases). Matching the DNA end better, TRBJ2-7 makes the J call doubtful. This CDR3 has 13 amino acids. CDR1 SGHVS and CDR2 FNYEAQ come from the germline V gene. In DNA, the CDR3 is TGTGCCAGCAGCTCAGACAGTACCTACGAGCAGTACTTC. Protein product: CASSSDSTYEQYF.

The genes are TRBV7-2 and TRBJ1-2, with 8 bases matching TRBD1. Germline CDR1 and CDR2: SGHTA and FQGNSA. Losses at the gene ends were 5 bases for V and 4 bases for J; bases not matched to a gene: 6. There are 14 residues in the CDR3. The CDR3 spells CASSPDRDGYGYTF. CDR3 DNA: TGTGCCAGCAGCCCGGACAGGGATGGCTATGGCTACACCTTC.

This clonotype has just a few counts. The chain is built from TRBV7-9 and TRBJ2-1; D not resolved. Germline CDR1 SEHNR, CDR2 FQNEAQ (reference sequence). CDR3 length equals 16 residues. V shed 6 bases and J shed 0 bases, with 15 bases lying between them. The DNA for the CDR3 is TGTGCCAGCAGTAATTCGTATAGGCGCTCCTACAATGAGCAGTTCTTC. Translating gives CASSNSYRRSYNEQFF.

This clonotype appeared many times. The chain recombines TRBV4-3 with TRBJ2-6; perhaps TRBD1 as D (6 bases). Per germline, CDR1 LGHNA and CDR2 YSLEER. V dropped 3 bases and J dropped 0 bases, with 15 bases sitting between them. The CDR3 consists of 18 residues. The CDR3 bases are TGCGCCAGCAGCCACTTTGGTACAGGGAGCTCTGGGGCCAACGTCCTGACTTTC. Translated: CASSHFGTGSSGANVLTF.

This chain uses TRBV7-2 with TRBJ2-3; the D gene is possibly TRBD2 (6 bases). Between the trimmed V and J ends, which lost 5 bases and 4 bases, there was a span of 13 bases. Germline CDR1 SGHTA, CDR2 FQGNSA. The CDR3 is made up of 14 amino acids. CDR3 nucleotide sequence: TGTGCCAGCAGCCCCTTGACTAGGTCAGATACGCAGTATTTT. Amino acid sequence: CASSPLTRSDTQYF.

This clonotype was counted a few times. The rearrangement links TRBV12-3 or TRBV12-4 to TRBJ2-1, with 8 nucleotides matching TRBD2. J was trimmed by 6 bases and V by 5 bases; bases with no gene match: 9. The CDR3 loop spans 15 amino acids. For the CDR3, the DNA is TGTGCCAGCAGTCCTCTTGGGACTAGATCCAATGAGCAGTTCTTC. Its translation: CASSPLGTRSNEQFF.

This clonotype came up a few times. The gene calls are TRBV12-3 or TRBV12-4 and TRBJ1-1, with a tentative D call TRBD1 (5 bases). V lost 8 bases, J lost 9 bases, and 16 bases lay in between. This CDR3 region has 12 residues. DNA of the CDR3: TGTGCCAGCTGTTACGGGCAGGACAAAGCTTTCTTT. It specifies CASCYGQDKAFF.

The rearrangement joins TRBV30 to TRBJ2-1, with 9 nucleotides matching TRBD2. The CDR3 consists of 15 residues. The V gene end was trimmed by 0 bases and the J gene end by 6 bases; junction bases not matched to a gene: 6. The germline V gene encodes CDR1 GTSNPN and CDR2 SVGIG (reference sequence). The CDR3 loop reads CAWSVRLAGSNEQFF. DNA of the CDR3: TGTGCCTGGAGTGTTAGGCTAGCGGGAAGCAATGAGCAGTTCTTC.

CDR3 nucleotides: TGTGCCAGCAGCCCGAAAGTAGAGGGTTACAATGAGCAGTTCTTC. This sequence encodes CASSPKVEGYNEQFF. This chain links TRBV6-4 with TRBJ2-5; maybe TRBD2 (5 bases). The assigned J gene may be wrong: the sequence end matches TRBJ2-1 better. In germline, CDR1 is MRHNA, CDR2 SNTAGT. The CDR3 consists of 15 residues.

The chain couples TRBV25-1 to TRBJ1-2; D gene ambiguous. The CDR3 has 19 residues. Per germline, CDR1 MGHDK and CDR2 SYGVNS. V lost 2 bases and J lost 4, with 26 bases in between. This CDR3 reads CASSEGQPYQSFFSYGYTF. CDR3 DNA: TGTGCCAGCAGTGAAGGGCAGCCCTACCAATCCTTTTTTAGCTATGGCTACACCTTC.

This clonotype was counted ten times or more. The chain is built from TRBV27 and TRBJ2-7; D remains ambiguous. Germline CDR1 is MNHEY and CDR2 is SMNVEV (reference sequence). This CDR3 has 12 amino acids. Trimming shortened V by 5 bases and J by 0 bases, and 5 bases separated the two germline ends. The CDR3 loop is CASSPPSYEQYF. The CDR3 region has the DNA TGTGCCAGCAGTCCCCCCTCCTACGAGCAGTACTTC.

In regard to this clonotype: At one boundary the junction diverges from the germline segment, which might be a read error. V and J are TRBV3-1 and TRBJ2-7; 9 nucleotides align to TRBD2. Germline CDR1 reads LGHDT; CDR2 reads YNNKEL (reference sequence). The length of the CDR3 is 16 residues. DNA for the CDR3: TGTGCCAGCAGCCAAGATAGCGGGGGCGCATATTACGAGCACTACTTC. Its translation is CASSQDSGGAYYEHYF.

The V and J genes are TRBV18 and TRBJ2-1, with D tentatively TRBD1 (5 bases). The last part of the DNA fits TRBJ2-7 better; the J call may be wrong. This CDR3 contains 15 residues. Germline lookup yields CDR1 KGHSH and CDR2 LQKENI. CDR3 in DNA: TGTGCCAGCTCACCACGCAAGGGGCAAGGCTACGAGCAGTACTTC. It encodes CASSPRKGQGYEQYF.

CDR3 in DNA: TGTGCCATCAGGGGACTAGCGGGAGTAAGTGAGCAGTACTTC. The encoded protein is CAIRGLAGVSEQYF. The chain joins TRBV10-3 to TRBJ2-5; the match to TRBD2 covers 14 bases. With V trimmed by 6 bases and J by 11 bases, 8 bases remained unmatched. Germline-derived CDR1 and CDR2 are ENHRY and SYGVKD. CDR3 length: 14 residues.

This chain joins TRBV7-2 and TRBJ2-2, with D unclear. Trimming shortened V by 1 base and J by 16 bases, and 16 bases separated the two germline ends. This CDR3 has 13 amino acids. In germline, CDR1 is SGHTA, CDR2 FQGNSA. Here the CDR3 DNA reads TGTGCCAGCAGCTTAGGGGTCGAGCCCGGTCGGTTTTTT. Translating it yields CASSLGVEPGRFF.

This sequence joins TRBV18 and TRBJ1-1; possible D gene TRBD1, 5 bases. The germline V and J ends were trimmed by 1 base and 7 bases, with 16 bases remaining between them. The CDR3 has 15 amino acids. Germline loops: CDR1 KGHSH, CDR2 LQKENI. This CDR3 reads CASSPRSQGMIEAFF. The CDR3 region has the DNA TGTGCCAGCTCACCACGGAGCCAGGGAATGATTGAAGCTTTCTTT.

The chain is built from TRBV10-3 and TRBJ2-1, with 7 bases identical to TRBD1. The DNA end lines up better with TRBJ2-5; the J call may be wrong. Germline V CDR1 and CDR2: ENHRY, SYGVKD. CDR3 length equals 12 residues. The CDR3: CATRQGSETQYF. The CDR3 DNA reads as TGTGCCACCAGACAGGGTTCAGAGACCCAGTACTTC.

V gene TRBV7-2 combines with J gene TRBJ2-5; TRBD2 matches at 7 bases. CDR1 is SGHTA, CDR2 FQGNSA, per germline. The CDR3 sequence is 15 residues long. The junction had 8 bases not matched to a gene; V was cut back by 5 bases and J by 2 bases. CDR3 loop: CASSRKRGTQETQYF. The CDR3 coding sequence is TGTGCCAGCAGCCGTAAGCGGGGTACACAAGAGACCCAGTACTTC.